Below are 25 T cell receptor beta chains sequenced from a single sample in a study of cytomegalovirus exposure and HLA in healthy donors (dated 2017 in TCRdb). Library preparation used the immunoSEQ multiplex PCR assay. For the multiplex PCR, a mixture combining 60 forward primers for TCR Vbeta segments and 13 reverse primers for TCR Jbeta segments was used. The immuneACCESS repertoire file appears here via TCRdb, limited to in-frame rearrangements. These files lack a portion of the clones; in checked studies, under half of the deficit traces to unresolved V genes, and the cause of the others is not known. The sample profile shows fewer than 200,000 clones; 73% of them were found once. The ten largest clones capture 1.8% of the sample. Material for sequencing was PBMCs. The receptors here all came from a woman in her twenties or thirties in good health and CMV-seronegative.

This CDR3 reads CASSDPGTGRETQYF. The CDR3 bases are TGCGCCAGCAGCGACCCCGGGACAGGGCGAGAGACCCAGTACTTC. The J gene is TRBJ2-5, the V gene TRBV5-1, with 9 bases fitting TRBD1. The germline CDR1 and CDR2 sequences are SGHRS and YFSETQ. CDR3 size: 15 residues. V shed 4 bases, J shed 4 bases, and the junction held 8 bases outside the gene matches.

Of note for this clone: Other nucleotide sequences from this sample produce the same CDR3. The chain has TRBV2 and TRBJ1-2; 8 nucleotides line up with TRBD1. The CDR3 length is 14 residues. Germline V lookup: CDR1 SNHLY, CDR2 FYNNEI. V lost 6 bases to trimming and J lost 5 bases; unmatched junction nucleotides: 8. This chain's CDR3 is CASSRDRSGYGYTF. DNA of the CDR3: TGTGCCAGCAGCCGGGACAGGTCGGGGTATGGCTACACCTTC. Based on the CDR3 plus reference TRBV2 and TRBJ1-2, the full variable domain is EPEVTQTPSHQVTQMGQEVILRCVPISNHLYFYWYRQILGQKVEFLVSFYNNEISEKSEIFDDQFSVERPDGSNFTLKIRSTKLEDSAMYFCASSRDRSGYGYTFGSGTRLTVV.

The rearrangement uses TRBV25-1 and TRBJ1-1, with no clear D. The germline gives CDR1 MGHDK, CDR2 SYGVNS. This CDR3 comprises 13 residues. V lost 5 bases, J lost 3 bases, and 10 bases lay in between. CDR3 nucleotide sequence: TGTGCCAGCAGTCGGGCGCGGGACACTGAAGCTTTCTTT. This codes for CASSRARDTEAFF.

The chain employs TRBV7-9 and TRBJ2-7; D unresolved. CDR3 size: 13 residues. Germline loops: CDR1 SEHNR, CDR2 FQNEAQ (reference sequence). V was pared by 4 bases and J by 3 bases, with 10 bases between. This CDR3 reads CASSSKRSYEQYF. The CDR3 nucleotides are TGTGCCAGCAGCTCCAAAAGGAGCTACGAGCAGTACTTC.

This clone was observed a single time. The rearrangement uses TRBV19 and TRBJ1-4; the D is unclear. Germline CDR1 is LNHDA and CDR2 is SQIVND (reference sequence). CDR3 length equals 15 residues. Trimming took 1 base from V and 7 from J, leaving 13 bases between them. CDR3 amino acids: CASSIGYGGSEKLFF. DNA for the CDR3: TGTGCCAGTAGTATAGGGTACGGAGGCAGTGAAAAACTGTTTTTT.

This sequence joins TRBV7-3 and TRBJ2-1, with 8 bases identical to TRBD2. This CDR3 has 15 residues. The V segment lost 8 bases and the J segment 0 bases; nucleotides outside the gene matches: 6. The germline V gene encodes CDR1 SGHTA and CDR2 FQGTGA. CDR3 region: CASAVAGSSYNEQFF. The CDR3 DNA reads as TGTGCCAGCGCGGTAGCGGGGAGCTCCTACAATGAGCAGTTCTTC.

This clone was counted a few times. For the CDR3, the DNA is TGTGCCAGCAGTTACCCAGGGTTGAACACTGAAGCTTTCTTT. This sequence encodes CASSYPGLNTEAFF. This chain joins TRBV6-5 and TRBJ1-1, with a possible D match to TRBD1 (5 bases). The CDR3 has 14 amino acids. V lost 2 bases, J lost 0 bases, and 7 bases lay in between. Germline V CDR1 and CDR2: MNHEY, SVGAGI.

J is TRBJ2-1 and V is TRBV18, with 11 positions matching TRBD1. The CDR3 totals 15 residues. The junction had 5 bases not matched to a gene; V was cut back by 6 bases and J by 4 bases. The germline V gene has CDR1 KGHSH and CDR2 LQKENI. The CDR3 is CASSPDRGRYNEQFF. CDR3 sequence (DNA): TGTGCCAGCTCGCCGGACAGGGGGCGTTACAATGAGCAGTTCTTC.

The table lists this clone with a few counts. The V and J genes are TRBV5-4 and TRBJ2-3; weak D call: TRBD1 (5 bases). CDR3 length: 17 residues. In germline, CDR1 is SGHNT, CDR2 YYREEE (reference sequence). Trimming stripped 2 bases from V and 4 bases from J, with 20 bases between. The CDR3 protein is CASSLTRDSQISDTQYF. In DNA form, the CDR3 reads TGTGCCAGCAGCTTAACCCGAGACAGTCAGATTTCAGATACGCAGTATTTT.

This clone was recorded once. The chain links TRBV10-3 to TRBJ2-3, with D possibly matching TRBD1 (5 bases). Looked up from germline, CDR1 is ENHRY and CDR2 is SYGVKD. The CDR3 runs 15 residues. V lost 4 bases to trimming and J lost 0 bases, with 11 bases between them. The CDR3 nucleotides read TGTGCCATCAGTGGACAGCCTACTAGCACAGATACGCAGTATTTT. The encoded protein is CAISGQPTSTDTQYF.

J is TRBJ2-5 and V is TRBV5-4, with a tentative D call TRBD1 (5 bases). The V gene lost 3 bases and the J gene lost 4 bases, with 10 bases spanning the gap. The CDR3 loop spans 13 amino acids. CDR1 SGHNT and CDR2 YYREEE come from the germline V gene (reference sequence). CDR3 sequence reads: CASSSDRGETQYF. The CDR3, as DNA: TGTGCCAGCAGCTCCGATAGGGGAGAGACCCAGTACTTC.

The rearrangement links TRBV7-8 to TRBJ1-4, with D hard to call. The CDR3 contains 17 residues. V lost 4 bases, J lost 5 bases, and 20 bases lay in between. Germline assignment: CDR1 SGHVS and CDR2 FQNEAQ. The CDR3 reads CASSSVAPNGVNEKLFF. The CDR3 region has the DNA TGTGCCAGCAGCTCTGTGGCCCCCAACGGGGTCAATGAAAAACTGTTTTTT.

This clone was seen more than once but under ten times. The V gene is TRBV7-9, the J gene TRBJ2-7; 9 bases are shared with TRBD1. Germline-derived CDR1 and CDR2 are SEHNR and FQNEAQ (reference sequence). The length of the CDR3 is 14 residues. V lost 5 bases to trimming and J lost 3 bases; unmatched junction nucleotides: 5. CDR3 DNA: TGTGCCAGCAGCCCTCCGGGACAGGGCTACGAGCAGTACTTC. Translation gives CASSPPGQGYEQYF. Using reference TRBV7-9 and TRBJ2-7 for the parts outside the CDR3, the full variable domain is DTGVSQNPRHKITKRGQNVTFRCDPISEHNRLYWYRQTLGQGPEFLTYFQNEAQLEKSRLLSDRFSAERPKGSFSTLEIQRTEQGDSAMYLCASSPPGQGYEQYFGPGTRLTVT.

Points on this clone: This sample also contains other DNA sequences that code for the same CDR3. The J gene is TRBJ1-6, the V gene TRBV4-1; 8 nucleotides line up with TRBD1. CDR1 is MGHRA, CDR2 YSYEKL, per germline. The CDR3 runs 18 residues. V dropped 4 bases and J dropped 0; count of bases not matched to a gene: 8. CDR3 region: CASSRYAGGVSYNSPLHF. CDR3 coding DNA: TGCGCCAGCAGCCGTTACGCAGGGGGCGTCTCCTATAATTCACCCCTCCACTTT.

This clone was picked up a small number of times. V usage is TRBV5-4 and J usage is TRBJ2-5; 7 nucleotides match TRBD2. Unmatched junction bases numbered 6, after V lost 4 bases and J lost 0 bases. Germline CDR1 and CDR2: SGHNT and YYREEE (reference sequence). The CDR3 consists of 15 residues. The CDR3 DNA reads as TGTGCCAGCAGCCGATTTCTAGCGGACCAAGAGACCCAGTACTTC. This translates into CASSRFLADQETQYF.

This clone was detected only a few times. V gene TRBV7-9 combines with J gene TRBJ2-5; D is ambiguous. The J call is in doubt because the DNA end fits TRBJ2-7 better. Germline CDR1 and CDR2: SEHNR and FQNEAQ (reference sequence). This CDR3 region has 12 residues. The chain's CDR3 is CASSSIRYEQYF. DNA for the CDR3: TGTGCCAGCAGCTCCATCCGCTACGAGCAGTACTTC.

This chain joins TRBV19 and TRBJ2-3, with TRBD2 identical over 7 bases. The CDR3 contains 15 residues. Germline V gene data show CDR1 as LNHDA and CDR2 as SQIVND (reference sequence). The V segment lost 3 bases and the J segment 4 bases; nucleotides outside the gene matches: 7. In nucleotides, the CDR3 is TGTGCCAGTAGTATCGGGGCGGGGGTGGCAGATACGCAGTATTTT. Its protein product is CASSIGAGVADTQYF.

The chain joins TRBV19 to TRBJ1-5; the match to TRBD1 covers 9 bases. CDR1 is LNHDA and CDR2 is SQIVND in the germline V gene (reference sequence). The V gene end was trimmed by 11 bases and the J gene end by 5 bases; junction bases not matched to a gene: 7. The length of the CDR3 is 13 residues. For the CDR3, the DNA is TGTGCCTGCGGGACAGGGAGGGATCAGCCCCAGCATTTT. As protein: CACGTGRDQPQHF.

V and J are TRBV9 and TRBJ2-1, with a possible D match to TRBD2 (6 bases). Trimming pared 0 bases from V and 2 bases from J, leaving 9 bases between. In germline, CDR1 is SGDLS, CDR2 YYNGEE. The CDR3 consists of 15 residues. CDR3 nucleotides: TGTGCCAGCAGCGTAGAAGCTAGCGCCTACAATGAGCAGTTCTTC. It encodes CASSVEASAYNEQFF.

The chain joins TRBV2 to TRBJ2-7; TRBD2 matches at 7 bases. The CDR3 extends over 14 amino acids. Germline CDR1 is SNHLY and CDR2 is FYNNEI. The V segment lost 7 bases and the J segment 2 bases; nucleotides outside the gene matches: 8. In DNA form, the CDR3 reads TGTGCCAGCAAGTTTGAACTAGCGACCTACGAGCAGTACTTC. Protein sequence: CASKFELATYEQYF. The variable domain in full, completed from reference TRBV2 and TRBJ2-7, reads EPEVTQTPSHQVTQMGQEVILRCVPISNHLYFYWYRQILGQKVEFLVSFYNNEISEKSEIFDDQFSVERPDGSNFTLKIRSTKLEDSAMYFCASKFELATYEQYFGPGTRLTVT.

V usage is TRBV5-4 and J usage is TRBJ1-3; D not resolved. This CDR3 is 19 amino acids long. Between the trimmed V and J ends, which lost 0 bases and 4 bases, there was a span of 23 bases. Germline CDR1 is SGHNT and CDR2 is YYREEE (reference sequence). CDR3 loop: CASSLGGGMLPNSGNTIYF. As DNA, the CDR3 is TGTGCCAGCAGCTTGGGAGGCGGCATGCTCCCGAATTCCGGAAACACCATATATTTT.

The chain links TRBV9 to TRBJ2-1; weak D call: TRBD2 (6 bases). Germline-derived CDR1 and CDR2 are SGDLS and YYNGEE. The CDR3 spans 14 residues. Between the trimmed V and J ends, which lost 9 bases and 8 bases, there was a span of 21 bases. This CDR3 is CATRTRDRGDEQFF. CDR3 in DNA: TGTGCCACTCGTACGCGGGATAGAGGCGATGAGCAGTTCTTC.

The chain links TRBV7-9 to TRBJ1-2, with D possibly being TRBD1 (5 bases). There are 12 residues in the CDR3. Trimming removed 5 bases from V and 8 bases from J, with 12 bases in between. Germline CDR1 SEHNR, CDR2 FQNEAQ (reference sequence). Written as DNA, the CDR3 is TGTGCCAGCAGCCGCGACAGTAGCGGCTACACCTTC. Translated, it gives CASSRDSSGYTF.

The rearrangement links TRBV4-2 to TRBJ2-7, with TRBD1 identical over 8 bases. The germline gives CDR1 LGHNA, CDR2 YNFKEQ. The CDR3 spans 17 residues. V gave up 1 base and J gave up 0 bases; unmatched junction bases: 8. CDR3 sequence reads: CASSQGRRTGSSYEQYF. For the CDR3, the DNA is TGTGCCAGCAGCCAAGGGAGGAGGACAGGGAGCTCCTACGAGCAGTACTTC.

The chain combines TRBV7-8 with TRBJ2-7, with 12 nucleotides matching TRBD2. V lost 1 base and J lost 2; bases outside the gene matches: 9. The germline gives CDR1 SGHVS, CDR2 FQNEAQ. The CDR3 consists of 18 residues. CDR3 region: CASSLVTSGSPGTYEQYF. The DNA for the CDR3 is TGTGCCAGCAGCTTAGTGACTAGCGGGAGCCCCGGGACCTACGAGCAGTACTTC.